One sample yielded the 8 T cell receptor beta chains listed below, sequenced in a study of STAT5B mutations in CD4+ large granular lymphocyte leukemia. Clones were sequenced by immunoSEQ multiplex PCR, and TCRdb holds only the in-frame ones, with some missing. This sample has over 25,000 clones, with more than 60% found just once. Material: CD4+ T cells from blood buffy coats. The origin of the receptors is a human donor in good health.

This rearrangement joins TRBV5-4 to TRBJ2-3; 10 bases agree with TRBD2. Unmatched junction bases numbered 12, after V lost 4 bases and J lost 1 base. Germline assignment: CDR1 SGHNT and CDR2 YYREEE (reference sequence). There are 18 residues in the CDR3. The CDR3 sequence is CASSPGVAGGRGTDTQYF. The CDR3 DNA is TGTGCCAGCAGCCCCGGGGTAGCGGGGGGCCGGGGCACAGATACGCAGTATTTT.

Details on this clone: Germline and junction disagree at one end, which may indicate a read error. CDR3 nucleotides: TGTGCTAGCAGCCCCTCTAGCGGGGGGGCTTACGAGCAGTACTTC. This codes for CASSPSSGGAYEQYF. V gene TRBV7-7 combines with J gene TRBJ2-7; 12 bases map to TRBD2. The CDR3 sequence is 15 residues long. The germline gives CDR1 SSHAT, CDR2 FNYEAQ (reference sequence).

CDR3 bases: TGCAGCGTTGGAGGGGGGACACCAACCCAGGGCTATGGCTACACCTTC. Its protein product is CSVGGGTPTQGYGYTF. The chain has TRBV29-1 and TRBJ1-2; D might be TRBD1 (6 bases). Trimming removed 4 bases from V and 4 bases from J, with 22 bases in between. In germline, CDR1 is SQVTM, CDR2 ANQGSEA. The CDR3 length is 16 residues.

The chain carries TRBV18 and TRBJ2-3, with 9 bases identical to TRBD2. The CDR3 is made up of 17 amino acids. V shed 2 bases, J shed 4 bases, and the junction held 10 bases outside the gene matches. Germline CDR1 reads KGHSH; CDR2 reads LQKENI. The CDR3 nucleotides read TGTGCCAGCTCACCAGGCGGTGGCGGGGGGGCCCCAGATACGCAGTATTTT. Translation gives CASSPGGGGGAPDTQYF.

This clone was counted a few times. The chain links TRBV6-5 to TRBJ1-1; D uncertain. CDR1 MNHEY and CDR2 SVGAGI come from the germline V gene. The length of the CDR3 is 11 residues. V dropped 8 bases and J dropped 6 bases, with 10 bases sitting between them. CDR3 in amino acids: CASHRFAEAFF. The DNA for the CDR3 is TGTGCCAGCCACCGGTTCGCTGAAGCTTTCTTT.

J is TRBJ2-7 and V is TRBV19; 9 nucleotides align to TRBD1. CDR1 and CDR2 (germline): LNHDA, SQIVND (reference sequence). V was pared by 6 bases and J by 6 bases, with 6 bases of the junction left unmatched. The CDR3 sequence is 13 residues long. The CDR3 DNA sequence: TGTGCCAGTAGCTACAGGGGGCCACGCGAGCAGTACTTC. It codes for CASSYRGPREQYF.

DNA of the CDR3: TGCGCCAGCAGTGAAGGGGGCTACGAGCAGTACGTC. It encodes CASSEGGYEQYV. The chain has TRBV10-2 and TRBJ2-7, with TRBD1 as a possible D gene (6 bases). V was clipped by 3 bases and J by 3 bases, with 6 bases between them. CDR3 length: 12 residues. Germline CDR1 is WSHSY and CDR2 is SAAADI.

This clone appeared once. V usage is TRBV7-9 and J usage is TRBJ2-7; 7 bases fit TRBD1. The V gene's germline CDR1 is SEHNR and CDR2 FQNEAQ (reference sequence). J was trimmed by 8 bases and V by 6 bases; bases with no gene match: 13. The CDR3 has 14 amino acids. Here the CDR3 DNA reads TGTGCCAGCAGTCGTATTCACCGGGACAGCAAGCAGTACGTC. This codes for CASSRIHRDSKQYV.